These 3 T cell receptor beta chains share one sample of origin, sequenced in a study of CD8 T cells in Susac syndrome. Random hexamers were used to reverse transcribe the RNA input (roughly 0.5 to 1 ug). TCRdb recomputed calls from the immunoSEQ multiplex PCR reads with MiXCR, one row per CDR3 protein. The sample holds over 150,000 distinct CDR3 sequences; 90% to 95% are singletons and the top ten take 0.099%. Sequenced material: CD4+ T cells from PBMCs. These receptors were collected from a human donor with Susac syndrome.

This sequence joins TRBV3-1 and TRBJ2-2; possible D gene TRBD2, 5 bases. Trimming removed 0 bases at V and 7 bases at J, with 9 bases between. CDR3 size: 14 residues. CDR1 LGHDT and CDR2 YNNKEL come from the germline V gene (reference sequence). DNA for the CDR3: TGTGCCAGCAGCCAAGAAGGGAGAGGCGGGGAGCTGTTTTTT. Translation gives CASSQEGRGGELFF.

The gene calls are TRBV29-1 and TRBJ2-1, with TRBD2 identical over 13 bases. V lost 7 bases to trimming and J lost 0 bases; unmatched junction nucleotides: 3. The CDR3 length is 15 residues. CDR1 and CDR2 from the germline V gene are SQVTM and ANQGSEA. CDR3 residues: CSAGTSGTSYNEQFF. The CDR3 DNA sequence: TGCAGCGCCGGGACTAGCGGGACCTCCTACAATGAGCAGTTCTTC.

This chain connects TRBV7-2 to TRBJ2-5, with a tentative D call TRBD1 (5 bases). V was cut by 5 bases and J by 0 bases, with 10 bases left in between. This CDR3 comprises 14 residues. In germline, CDR1 is SGHTA, CDR2 FQGNSA. CDR3 amino acids: CASSPYRYQETQYF. The CDR3 coding sequence is TGTGCCAGCAGCCCTTACAGGTACCAAGAGACCCAGTACTTC.